This T cell receptor beta chain was obtained from a study of response to subunit inactivated influenza vaccine. Findings and caveats of the study: Seasonal influenza vaccination, on each occasion, was suggested by the authors to recruit few new T cells.

As to this clonotype: Its target is unknown.

Trimming took 4 bases from V and 8 from J, leaving 22 bases between them. The germline CDR1 and CDR2 sequences are SGHRS and YFSETQ. The CDR3 spans 16 residues. TCRdb redid the calling of the RT-PCR reads with MiXCR, one entry per CDR3 protein. Of more than 700,000 distinct CDR3 sequences in the sample, about 20% are singletons; the top ten hold about 9.4%. The chain couples TRBV5-1 to TRBJ2-1; D not resolved. This receptor was obtained from a man aged 45-60 years who received an inactivated influenza vaccine. Source: PBMCs from blood, taken more than 4 days after vaccination. The CDR3 coding sequence is TGCGCCAGCAGCCCGGGCTGGTCCACCCGTCAGGATGAGCAGTTCTTC. This encodes CASSPGWSTRQDEQFF. The entire variable domain, with the rest obtained from reference TRBV5-1 and TRBJ2-1, is as follows: KAGVTQTPRYLIKTRGQQVTLSCSPISGHRSVSWYQQTPGQGLQFLFEYFSETQRNKGNFPGRFSGRQFSNSRSEMNVSTLELGDSALYLCASSPGWSTRQDEQFFGPGTRLTVL.